Listed below are T cell receptor beta chains from one sample, sequenced in a study of HIV-infected patients and healthy controls. MiXCR, run by TCRdb on the 5' RACE reads, gives a single entry per CDR3 protein. This repertoire shows 15,000 to 20,000 distinct CDR3 sequences, over 5% found once; its top ten account for about 2%. The sample taken for sequencing was blood. These receptors originate from an adult in good health. Each CDR3 is given with its conserved first and last residue. The D gene is left open where the match is weak. Clone sizes are given selectively: once, few, many, or a class where the clone is expanded.

v_call	clone_size	d_call	j_call	cdr3_length	cdr3_aa	cdr3_nt
TRBV29-1	many	-	TRBJ1-1	14	CSVVPVPGNTEAFF	TGCAGCGTTGTTCCCGTACCTGGGAACACTGAAGCTTTCTTT
TRBV3-1	many	-	TRBJ1-1	13	CASSPLGDTEAFF	TGTGCCAGCAGCCCCCTGGGGGACACTGAAGCTTTCTTT
TRBV5-1	many	-	TRBJ2-1	15	CASSLGGGLYNEQFF	TGCGCCAGCAGCTTAGGCGGGGGCCTCTACAATGAGCAGTTCTTC
TRBV7-2	many	-	TRBJ2-5	15	CASSPNRAESKTQYF	TGTGCCAGCAGCCCCAACAGAGCGGAATCTAAGACCCAGTACTTC
TRBV7-9	few	-	TRBJ1-1	14	CASSLDLTNTEAFF	TGTGCCAGCAGCTTGGACCTAACCAACACTGAAGCTTTCTTT
TRBV14	-	-	TRBJ2-3	17	CASSQDRFQGQTDTQYF	TGTGCCAGCAGCCAAGATCGATTTCAGGGGCAAACAGATACGCAGTATTTT
TRBV4-1	many	-	TRBJ2-2	15	CASSQRTVNTGELFF	TGCGCCAGCAGCCAGAGGACAGTTAACACCGGGGAGCTGTTTTTT
TRBV28	many	TRBD2	TRBJ2-2	16	CATTYNSGGYGGELFF	TGTGCCACCACCTATAATAGCGGGGGGTACGGCGGGGAGCTGTTTTTT
TRBV6-6	few	TRBD1	TRBJ2-1	15	CASSTLPDRGIEQFF	TGTGCCAGCAGTACACTCCCGGACAGGGGTATTGAGCAGTTCTTC
TRBV2	many	-	TRBJ2-3	15	CASSGTDFSTDTQYF	TGTGCCAGCAGTGGGACAGATTTTAGCACAGATACGCAGTATTTT
TRBV20-1	many	-	TRBJ1-4	13	CSAAGDRDEKLFF	TGCAGTGCTGCGGGAGACAGAGATGAAAAACTGTTTTTT
TRBV5-1	many	TRBD1	TRBJ1-5	15	CASSRGTGGDQPQHF	TGCGCCAGCAGCCGCGGGACAGGGGGGGATCAGCCCCAGCATTTT
TRBV2	many	-	TRBJ1-3	14	CASSARNPGNTIYF	TGTGCCAGCAGTGCCAGAAATCCCGGAAACACCATATATTTT
TRBV20-1	medium-sized	-	TRBJ2-5	16	CSARAYLLERAETQYF	TGCAGTGCTAGAGCCTACCTACTAGAGAGGGCGGAGACCCAGTACTTC
TRBV24-1	-	-	TRBJ1-1	13	CATSSPGNTEAFF	TGTGCCACCAGTTCTCCGGGGAACACTGAAGCTTTCTTT
TRBV5-1	many	-	TRBJ2-5	14	CASSWGDSQETQYF	TGCGCCAGCAGCTGGGGAGACAGCCAAGAGACCCAGTACTTC
TRBV4-2	medium-sized	TRBD2	TRBJ2-3	15	CASSPGTSTADTQYF	TGTGCCAGCAGCCCCGGGACTAGTACGGCAGATACGCAGTATTTT
TRBV20-1	many	-	TRBJ1-3	15	CSARGPLSAGNTIYF	TGCAGTGCTAGAGGTCCCCTTTCGGCTGGAAACACCATATATTTT
TRBV13	many	TRBD1	TRBJ1-1	17	CASSSSLKQGWNTEAFF	TGTGCCAGCAGCTCCTCCCTTAAACAGGGGTGGAACACTGAAGCTTTCTTT
TRBV29-1	many	TRBD2	TRBJ2-1	13	CSVEQRGLNEQFF	TGCAGCGTTGAACAGCGGGGGCTCAATGAGCAGTTCTTC
TRBV12-3/TRBV12-4	medium-sized	-	TRBJ2-5	17	CASSSVGGGRRQETQYF	TGTGCCAGCAGTTCAGTGGGAGGGGGAAGACGCCAAGAGACCCAGTACTTC
TRBV6-4	many	TRBD1	TRBJ2-2	15	CASSEGQGETGELFF	TGTGCCAGCAGTGAAGGACAGGGAGAGACCGGGGAGCTGTTTTTT
TRBV25-1	medium-sized	TRBD1	TRBJ1-5	15	CASRPGTGFNQPQHF	TGTGCCAGCAGACCCGGGACAGGGTTTAATCAGCCCCAGCATTTT
TRBV7-9	many	TRBD2	TRBJ2-3	15	CASSSSGGRTDTQYF	TGTGCCAGCAGCTCCAGCGGGGGACGCACAGATACGCAGTATTTT
TRBV6-2/TRBV6-3	many	TRBD1	TRBJ2-7	14	CASSSRTGGHEQYF	TGTGCCAGCAGTTCCCGGACAGGGGGCCACGAGCAGTACTTC